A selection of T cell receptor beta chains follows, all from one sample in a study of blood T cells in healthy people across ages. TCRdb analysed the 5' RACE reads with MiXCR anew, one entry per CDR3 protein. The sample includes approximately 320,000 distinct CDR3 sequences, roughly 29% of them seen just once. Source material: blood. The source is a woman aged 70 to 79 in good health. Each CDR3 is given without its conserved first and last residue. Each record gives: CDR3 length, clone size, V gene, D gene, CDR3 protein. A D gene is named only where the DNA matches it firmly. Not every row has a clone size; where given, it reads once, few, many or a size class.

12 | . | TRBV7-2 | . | ASSLENLRYEQY
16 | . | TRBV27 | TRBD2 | ASRKGTSGRAYSYEQY
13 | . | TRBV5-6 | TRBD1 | ASSLGVTGVNEAF
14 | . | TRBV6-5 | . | ASSYEGRRANEKLF
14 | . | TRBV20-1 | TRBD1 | SARDLRDSYTGELF
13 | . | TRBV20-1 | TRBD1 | SARDSGTVTYEQY
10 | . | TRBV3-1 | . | ASSRLEGGYT
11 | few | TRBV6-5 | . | ASRIRGADTQY
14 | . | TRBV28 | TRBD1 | ASSTFDRGLRYEQY
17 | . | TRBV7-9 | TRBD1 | ASSPITRNWTGVIYEQY
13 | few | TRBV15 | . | ATSREAGLSTEAF
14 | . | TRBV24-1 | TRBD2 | ATSDFPSGAADTQY
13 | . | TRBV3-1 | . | ASSQARTRVGTQY
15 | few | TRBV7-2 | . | ASSLDGGGPFKETQY
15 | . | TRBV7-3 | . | ASSLAAGRGSYNEQF
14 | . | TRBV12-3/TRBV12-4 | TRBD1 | ASSRSTGDMNTEAF
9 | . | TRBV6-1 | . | ASTLAYEQF
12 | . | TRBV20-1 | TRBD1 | SASPGGPKETQY
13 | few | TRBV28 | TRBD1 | ASSLPGQGAREQY
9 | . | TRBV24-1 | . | ATSDLYEQY
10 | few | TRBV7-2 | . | ASSQPPDTQY
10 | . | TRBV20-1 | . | SASPMPYGYT
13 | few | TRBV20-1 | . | SARDGTGLSYEQY
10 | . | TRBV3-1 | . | ATKTRNTEAF
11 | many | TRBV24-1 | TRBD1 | ATSDPDRDEQF
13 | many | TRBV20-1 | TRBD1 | SATPGQLNTGELF
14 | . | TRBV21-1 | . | ASSKGGSGMFYEQY
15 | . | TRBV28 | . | ASSLCVGTTQQEAQY
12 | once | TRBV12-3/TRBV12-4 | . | ASTRRGRNTEAF
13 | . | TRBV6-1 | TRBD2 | ASLAGGVGTDTQY
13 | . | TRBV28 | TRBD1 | ASSPPGTGSYEQY
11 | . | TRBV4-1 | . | ASSQTGNTEAF
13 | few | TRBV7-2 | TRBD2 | ASSFPGTRNYEQF
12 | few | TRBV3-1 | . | ASSPGGLYNEQF
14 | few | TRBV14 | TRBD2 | ASSQDWTSGRDEQY
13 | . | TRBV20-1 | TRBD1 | SAVPGTGRTDSQY
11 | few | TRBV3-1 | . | ASSPLSGNTIY
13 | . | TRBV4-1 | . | ASSQPQGMNTEAF
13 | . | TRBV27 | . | ASSSGFHKVYGYT
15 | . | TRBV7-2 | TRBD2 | ASSFVPAGVIADTQY